This record looks at one TCR beta chain sequence and its context. As yet, its antigen is unknown. Unexposed donor CD4+ T cells date from about 2011-2018, before the COVID-19 pandemic. The cells were cultured for about ten days before CD4+ T cells were isolated. Approximately 1.8 million PBMCs per well were cultured with approximately 10 IU/ml IL-2. Only in-frame clones appear in the TCRdb table, and some are missing; sequencing was by immunoSEQ multiplex PCR. The sample holds some 20,000 clones; roughly four fifths are singletons and the top ten take around 15%. The source of the sample is a study of CD4 T cells in relation to SARS-CoV-2 and coronaviruses. This sequence originates from a human donor in good health. Input material: CD4+ T cells from PBMCs, cultured in vitro.

CDR3 DNA: TGTGCCAGCAGCCGGGACAGGGGGGCTAACTATGGCTACACCTTC. Amino acids: CASSRDRGANYGYTF. The V and J genes are TRBV6-5 and TRBJ1-2, with 11 bases lining up with TRBD1. The CDR3 totals 15 residues. V lost 6 bases to trimming and J lost 0 bases; unmatched junction nucleotides: 3. Germline CDR1 is MNHEY and CDR2 is SVGAGI.